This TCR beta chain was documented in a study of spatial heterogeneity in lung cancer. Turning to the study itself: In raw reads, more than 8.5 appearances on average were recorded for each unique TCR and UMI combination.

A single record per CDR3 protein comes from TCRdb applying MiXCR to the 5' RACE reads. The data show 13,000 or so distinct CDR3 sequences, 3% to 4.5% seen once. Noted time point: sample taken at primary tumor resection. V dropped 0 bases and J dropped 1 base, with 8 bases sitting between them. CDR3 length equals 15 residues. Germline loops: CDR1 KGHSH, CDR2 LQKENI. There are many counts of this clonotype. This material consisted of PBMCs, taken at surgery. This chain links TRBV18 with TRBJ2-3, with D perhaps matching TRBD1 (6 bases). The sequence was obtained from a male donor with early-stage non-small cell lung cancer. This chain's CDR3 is CASSPPQGRTDTQYF. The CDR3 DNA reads TGTGCCAGCTCACCACCGCAGGGGCGCACAGATACGCAGTATTTT.